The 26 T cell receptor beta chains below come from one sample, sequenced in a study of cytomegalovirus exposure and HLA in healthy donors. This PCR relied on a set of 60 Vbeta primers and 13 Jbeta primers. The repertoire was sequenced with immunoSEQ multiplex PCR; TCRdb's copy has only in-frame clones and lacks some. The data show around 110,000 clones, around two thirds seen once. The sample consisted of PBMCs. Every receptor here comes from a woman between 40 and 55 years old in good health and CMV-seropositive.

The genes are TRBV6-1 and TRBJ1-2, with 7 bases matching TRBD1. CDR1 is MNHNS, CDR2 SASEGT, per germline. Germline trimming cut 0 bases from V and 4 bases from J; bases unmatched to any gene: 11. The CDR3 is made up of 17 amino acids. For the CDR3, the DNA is TGTGCCAGCAGTGAAGCGCCCGGGCAGGGGGTGGGCTATGGCTACACCTTC. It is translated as CASSEAPGQGVGYGYTF.

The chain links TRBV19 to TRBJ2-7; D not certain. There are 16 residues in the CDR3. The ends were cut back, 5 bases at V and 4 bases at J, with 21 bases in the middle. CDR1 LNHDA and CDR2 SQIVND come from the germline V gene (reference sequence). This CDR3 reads CASSLADRSRLYEQYF. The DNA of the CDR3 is TGTGCCAGTAGTTTAGCCGACCGATCCAGACTTTACGAGCAGTACTTC.

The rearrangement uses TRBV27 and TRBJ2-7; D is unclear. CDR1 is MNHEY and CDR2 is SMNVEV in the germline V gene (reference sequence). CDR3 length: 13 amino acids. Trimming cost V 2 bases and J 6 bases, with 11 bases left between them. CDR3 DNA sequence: TGTGCCAGCAGTTTAAATCGCGGTATCGAGCAGTACTTC. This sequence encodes CASSLNRGIEQYF.

As DNA, the CDR3 is TGTGCCAGCAGTTTACGGGGTACAGTAGCTTTCTTT. It translates to CASSLRGTVAFF. The rearrangement links TRBV28 to TRBJ1-1, with D uncertain. This CDR3 is 12 amino acids long. Germline V gene sequence: CDR1 MDHEN, CDR2 SYDVKM. Trimming shortened V by 2 bases and J by 10 bases, and 11 bases separated the two germline ends.

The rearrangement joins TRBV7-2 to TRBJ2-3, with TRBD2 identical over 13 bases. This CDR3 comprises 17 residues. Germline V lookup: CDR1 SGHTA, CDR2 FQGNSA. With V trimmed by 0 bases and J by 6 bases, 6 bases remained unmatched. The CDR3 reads CASSLARGTSGKDTQYF. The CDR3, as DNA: TGTGCCAGCAGCTTAGCGCGGGGGACTAGCGGGAAGGATACGCAGTATTTT.

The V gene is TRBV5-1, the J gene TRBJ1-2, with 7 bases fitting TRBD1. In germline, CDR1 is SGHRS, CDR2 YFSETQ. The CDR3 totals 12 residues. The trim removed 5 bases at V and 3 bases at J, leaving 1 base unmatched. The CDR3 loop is CASSTGDYGYTF. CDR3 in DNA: TGCGCCAGCAGTACAGGGGACTATGGCTACACCTTC.

The CDR3 nucleotides are TGCGCCAGCAGCGCTGCGGACAGGGGGAACACTGAAGCTTTCTTT. It is translated as CASSAADRGNTEAFF. The chain links TRBV5-1 to TRBJ1-1, with TRBD1 matching over 9 bases. CDR3 length: 15 amino acids. The germline V gene encodes CDR1 SGHRS and CDR2 YFSETQ. V was pared by 4 bases and J by 1 base, with 5 bases of the junction left unmatched.

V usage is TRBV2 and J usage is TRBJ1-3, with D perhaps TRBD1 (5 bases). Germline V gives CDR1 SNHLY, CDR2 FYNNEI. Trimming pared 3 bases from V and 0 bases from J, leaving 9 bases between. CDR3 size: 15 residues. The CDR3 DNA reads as TGTGCCAGCAGTGATCGGGGGTCCTCTGGAAACACCATATATTTT. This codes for CASSDRGSSGNTIYF.

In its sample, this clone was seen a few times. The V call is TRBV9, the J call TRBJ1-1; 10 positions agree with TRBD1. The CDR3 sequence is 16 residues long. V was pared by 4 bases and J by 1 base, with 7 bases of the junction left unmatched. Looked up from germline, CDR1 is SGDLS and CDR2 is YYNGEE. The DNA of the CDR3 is TGTGCCAGCAGCCCAGATCGGACAGGGGGGAACACTGAAGCTTTCTTT. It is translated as CASSPDRTGGNTEAFF.

For the CDR3, the DNA is TGCGCCAGCAGCCTACTGACTAGCGGAGACTACAATGAGCAGTTCTTC. Its translation: CASSLLTSGDYNEQFF. The V gene is TRBV5-1, the J gene TRBJ2-1; TRBD2 matches 9 bases. This CDR3 is 16 amino acids long. Per the germline V gene, CDR1 is SGHRS and CDR2 is YFSETQ. The J segment lost 3 bases and the V segment lost 4 bases, leaving 8 bases of the junction unmatched.

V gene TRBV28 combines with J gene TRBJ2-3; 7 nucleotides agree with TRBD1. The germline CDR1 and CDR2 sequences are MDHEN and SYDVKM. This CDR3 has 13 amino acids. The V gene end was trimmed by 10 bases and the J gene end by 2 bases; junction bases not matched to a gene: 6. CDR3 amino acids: CAITGVDTDTQYF. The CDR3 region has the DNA TGTGCCATAACAGGGGTAGACACAGATACGCAGTATTTT. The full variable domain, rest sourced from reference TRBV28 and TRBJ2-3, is DVKVTQSSRYLVKRTGEKVFLECVQDMDHENMFWYRQDPGLGLRLIYFSYDVKMKEKGDIPEGYSVSREKKERFSLILESASTNQTSMYLCAITGVDTDTQYFGPGTRLTVL.

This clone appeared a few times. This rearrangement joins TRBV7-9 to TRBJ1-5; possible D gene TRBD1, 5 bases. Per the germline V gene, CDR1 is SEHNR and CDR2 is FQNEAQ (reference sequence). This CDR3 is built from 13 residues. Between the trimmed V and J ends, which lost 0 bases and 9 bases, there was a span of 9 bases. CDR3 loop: CASSLAQGAPQHF. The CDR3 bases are TGTGCCAGCAGCTTAGCGCAAGGGGCGCCCCAGCATTTT.

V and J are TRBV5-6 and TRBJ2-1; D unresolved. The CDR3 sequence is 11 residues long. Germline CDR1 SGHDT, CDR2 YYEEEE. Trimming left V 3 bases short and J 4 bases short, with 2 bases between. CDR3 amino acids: CASSSYNEQFF. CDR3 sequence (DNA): TGTGCCAGCAGCTCTTACAATGAGCAGTTCTTC.

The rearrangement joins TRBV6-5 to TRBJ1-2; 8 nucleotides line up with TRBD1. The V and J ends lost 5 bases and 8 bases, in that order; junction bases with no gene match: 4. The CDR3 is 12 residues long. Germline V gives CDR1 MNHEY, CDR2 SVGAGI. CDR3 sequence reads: CASSTTGVGYTF. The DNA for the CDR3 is TGTGCCAGCAGTACGACAGGGGTCGGCTACACCTTC.

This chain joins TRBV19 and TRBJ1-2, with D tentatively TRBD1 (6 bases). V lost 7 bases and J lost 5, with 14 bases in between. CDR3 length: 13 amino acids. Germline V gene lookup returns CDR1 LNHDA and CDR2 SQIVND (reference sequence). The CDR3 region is CASKTGGYYGYTF. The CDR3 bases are TGTGCCAGTAAGACAGGCGGCTATTATGGCTACACCTTC.

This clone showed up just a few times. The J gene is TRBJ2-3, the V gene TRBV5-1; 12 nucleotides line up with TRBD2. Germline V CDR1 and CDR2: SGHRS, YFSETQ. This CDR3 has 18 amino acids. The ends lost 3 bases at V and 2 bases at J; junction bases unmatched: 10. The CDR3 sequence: CASSSGTSGRKTTDTQYF. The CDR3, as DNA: TGCGCCAGCAGCTCGGGGACTAGCGGGCGAAAGACCACAGATACGCAGTATTTT.

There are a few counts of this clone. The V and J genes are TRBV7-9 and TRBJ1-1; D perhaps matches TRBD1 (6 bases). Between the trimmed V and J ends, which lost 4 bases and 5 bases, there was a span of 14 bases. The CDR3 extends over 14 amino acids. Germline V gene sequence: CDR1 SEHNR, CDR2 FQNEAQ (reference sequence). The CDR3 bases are TGTGCCAGCAGCTCGAACAGGGATGAGACTGAAGCTTTCTTT. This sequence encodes CASSSNRDETEAFF. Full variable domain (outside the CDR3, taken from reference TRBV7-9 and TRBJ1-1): DTGVSQNPRHKITKRGQNVTFRCDPISEHNRLYWYRQTLGQGPEFLTYFQNEAQLEKSRLLSDRFSAERPKGSFSTLEIQRTEQGDSAMYLCASSSNRDETEAFFGQGTRLTVV.

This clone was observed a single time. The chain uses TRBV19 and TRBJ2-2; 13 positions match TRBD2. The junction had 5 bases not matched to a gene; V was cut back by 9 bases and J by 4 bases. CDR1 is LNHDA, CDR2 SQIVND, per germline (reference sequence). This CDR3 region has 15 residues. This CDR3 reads CASTTSGGATGELFF. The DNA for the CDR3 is TGTGCCAGCACTACTAGCGGGGGGGCCACCGGGGAGCTGTTTTTT. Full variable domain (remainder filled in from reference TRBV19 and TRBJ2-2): DGGITQSPKYLFRKEGQNVTLSCEQNLNHDAMYWYRQDPGQGLRLIYYSQIVNDFQKGDIAEGYSVSREKKESFPLTVTSAQKNPTAFYLCASTTSGGATGELFFGEGSRLTVL.

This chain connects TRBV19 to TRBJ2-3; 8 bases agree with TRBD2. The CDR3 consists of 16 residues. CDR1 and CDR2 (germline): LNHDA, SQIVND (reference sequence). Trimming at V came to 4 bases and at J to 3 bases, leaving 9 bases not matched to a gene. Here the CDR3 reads CASSTIAGSGTDTQYF. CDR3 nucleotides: TGTGCCAGTAGTACGATAGCGGGGTCGGGGACAGATACGCAGTATTTT.

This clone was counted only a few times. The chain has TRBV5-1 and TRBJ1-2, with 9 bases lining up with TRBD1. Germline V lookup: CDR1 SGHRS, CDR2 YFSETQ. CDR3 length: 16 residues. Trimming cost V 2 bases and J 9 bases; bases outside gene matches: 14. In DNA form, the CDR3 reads TGCGCCAGCAGCTTCACCGGCGGGGACAGGGCGGCAAGCTACACCTTC. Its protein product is CASSFTGGDRAASYTF.

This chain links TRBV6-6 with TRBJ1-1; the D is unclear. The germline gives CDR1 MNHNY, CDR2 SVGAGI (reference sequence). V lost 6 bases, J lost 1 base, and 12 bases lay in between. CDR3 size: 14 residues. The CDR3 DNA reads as TGTGCCAGCAGAACCCCACAGACGAACACTGAAGCTTTCTTT. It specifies CASRTPQTNTEAFF.

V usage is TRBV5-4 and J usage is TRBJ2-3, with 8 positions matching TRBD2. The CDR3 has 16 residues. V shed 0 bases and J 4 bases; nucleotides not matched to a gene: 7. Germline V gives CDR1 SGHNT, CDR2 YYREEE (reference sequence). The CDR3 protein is CASSLAAAGVSDTQYF. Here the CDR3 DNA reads TGTGCCAGCAGCTTGGCCGCAGCGGGGGTGTCAGATACGCAGTATTTT.

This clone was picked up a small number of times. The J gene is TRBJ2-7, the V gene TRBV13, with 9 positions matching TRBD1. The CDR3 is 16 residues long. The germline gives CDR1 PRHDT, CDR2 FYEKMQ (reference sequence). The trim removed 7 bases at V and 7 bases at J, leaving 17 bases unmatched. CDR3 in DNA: TGTGCCAGCACCCTAACCTCCGGGACAGGGCTCGAAGAGCAGTACTTC. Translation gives CASTLTSGTGLEEQYF.

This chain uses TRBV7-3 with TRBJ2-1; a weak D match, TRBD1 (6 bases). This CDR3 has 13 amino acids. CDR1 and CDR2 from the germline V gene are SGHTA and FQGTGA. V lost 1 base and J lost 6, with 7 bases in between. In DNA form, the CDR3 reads TGTGCCAGCAGCTTAATCAGGGGCAATGAGCAGTTCTTC. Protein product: CASSLIRGNEQFF.

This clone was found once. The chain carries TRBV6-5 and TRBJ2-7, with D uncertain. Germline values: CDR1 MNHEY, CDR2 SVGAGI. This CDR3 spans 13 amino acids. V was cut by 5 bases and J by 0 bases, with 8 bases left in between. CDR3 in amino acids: CASSPPGSYEQYF. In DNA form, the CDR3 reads TGTGCCAGCAGTCCCCCCGGCTCCTACGAGCAGTACTTC.

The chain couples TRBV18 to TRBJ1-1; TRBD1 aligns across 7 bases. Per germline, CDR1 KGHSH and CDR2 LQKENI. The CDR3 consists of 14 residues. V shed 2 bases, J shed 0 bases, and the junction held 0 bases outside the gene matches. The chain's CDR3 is CASSPDRVNTEAFF. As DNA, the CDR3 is TGTGCCAGCTCACCAGACAGGGTGAACACTGAAGCTTTCTTT.